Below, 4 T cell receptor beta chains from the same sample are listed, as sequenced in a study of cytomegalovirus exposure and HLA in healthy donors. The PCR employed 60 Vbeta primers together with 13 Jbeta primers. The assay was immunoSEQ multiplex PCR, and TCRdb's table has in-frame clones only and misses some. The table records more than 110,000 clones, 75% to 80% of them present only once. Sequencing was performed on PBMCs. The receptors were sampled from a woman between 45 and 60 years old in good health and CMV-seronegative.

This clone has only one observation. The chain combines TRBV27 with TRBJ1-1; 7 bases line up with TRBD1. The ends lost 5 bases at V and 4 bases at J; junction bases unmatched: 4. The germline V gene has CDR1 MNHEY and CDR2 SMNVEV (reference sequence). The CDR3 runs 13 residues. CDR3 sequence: CASSTRQGTEAFF. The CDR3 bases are TGTGCCAGCAGTACCCGACAGGGCACTGAAGCTTTCTTT.

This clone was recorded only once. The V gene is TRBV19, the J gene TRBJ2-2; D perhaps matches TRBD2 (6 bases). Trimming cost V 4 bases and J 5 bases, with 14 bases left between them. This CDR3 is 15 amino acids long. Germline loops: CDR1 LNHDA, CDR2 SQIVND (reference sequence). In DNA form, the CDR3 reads TGTGCCAGTAGTACCCAGACTAGGCGGACCGGGGAGCTGTTTTTT. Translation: CASSTQTRRTGELFF.

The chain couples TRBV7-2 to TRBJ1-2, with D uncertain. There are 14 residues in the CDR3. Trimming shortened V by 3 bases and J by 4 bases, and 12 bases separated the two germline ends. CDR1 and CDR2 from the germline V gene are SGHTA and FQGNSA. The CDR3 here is CASSFTTSPYGYTF. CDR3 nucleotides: TGTGCCAGCAGCTTTACGACAAGTCCCTATGGCTACACCTTC. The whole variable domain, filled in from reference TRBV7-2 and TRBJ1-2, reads GAGVSQSPSNKVTEKGKDVELRCDPISGHTALYWYRQSLGQGLEFLIYFQGNSAPDKSGLPSDRFSAERTGGSVSTLTIQRTQQEDSAVYLCASSFTTSPYGYTFGSGTRLTVV.

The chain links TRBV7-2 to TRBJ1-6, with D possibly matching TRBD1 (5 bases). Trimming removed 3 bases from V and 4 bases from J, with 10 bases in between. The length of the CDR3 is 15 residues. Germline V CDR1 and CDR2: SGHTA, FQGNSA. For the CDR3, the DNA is TGTGCCAGCAGCTTGGAGGGACGGTATAATTCACCCCTCCACTTT. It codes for CASSLEGRYNSPLHF.